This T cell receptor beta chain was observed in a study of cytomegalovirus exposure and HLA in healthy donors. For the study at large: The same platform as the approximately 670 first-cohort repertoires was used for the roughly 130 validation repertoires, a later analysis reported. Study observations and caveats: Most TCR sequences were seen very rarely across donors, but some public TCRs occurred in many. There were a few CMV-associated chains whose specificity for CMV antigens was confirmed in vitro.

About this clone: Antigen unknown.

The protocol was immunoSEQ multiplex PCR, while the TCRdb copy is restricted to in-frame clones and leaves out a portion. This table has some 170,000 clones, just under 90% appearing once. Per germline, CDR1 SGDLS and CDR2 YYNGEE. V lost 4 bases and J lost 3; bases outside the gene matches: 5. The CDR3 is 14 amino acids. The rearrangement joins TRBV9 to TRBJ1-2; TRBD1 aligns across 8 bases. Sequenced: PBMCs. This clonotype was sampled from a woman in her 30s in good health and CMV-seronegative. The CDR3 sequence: CASSSGGGDYGYTF. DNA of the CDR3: TGTGCCAGCAGCTCAGGGGGCGGTGACTATGGCTACACCTTC.